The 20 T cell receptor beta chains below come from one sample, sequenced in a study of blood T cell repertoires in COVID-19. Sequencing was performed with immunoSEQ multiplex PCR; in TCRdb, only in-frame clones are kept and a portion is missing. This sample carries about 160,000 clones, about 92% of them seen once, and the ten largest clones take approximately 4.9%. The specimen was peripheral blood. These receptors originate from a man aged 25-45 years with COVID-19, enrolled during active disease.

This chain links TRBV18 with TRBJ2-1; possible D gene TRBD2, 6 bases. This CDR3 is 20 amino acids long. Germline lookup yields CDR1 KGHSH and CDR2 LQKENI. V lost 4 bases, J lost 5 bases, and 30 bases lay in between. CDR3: CASSRNSGYTGGMAHNEQFF. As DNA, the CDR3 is TGTGCCAGCTCACGAAATTCAGGGTATACGGGCGGGATGGCCCACAATGAGCAGTTCTTC. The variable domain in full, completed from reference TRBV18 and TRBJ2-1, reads NAGVMQNPRHLVRRRGQEARLRCSPMKGHSHVYWYRQLPEEGLKFMVYLQKENIIDESGMPKERFSAEFPKEGPSILRIQQVVRGDSAAYFCASSRNSGYTGGMAHNEQFFGPGTRLTVL.

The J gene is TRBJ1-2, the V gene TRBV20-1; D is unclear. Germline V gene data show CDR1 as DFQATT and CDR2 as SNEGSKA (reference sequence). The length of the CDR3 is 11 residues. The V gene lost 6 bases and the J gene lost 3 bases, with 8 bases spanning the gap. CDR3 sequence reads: CSAGEDYGYTF. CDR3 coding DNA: TGCAGTGCCGGGGAAGACTATGGCTACACCTTC.

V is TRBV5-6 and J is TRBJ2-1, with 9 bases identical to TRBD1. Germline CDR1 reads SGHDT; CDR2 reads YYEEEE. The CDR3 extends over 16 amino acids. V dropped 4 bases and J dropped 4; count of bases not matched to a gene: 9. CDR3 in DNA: TGTGCCAGCAGCCGCCAACAGGGGGCGCGATACAATGAGCAGTTCTTC. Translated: CASSRQQGARYNEQFF. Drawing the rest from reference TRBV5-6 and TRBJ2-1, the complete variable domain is DAGVTQSPTHLIKTRGQQVTLRCSPKSGHDTVSWYQQALGQGPQFIFQYYEEEERQRGNFPDRFSGHQFPNYSSELNVNALLLGDSALYLCASSRQQGARYNEQFFGPGTRLTVL.

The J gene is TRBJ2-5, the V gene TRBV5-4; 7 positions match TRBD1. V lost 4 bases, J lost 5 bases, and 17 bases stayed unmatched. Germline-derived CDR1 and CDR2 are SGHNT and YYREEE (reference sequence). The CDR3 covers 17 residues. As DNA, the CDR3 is TGTGCCAGCAGCCCTGGGACAGCCCCAACGCTATGGGAGACCCAGTACTTC. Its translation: CASSPGTAPTLWETQYF. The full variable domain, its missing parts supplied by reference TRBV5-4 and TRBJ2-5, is ETGVTQSPTHLIKTRGQQVTLRCSSQSGHNTVSWYQQALGQGPQFIFQYYREEENGRGNFPPRFSGLQFPNYSSELNVNALELDDSALYLCASSPGTAPTLWETQYFGPGTRLLVL.

In nucleotides, the CDR3 is TGCGCCAGCAGCTACCGGGACACCTACTCAAGTGAGCAGTTCTTC. Translated, it gives CASSYRDTYSSEQFF. The rearrangement links TRBV5-1 to TRBJ2-1, with D tentatively TRBD1 (6 bases). V lost 3 bases to trimming and J lost 9 bases, with 19 bases between them. Germline CDR1 SGHRS, CDR2 YFSETQ. The CDR3 consists of 15 residues.

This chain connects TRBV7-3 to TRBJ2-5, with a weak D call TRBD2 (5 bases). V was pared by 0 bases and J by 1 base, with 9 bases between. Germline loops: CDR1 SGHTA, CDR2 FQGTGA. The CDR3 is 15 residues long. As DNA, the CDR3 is TGTGCCAGCAGCTTAACGGAGGCAGGCCAAGAGACCCAGTACTTC. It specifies CASSLTEAGQETQYF.

CDR3 sequence reads: CASRRDNAEVETQYF. In DNA, the CDR3 is TGTGCCAGCAGAAGGGACAACGCCGAAGTGGAGACCCAGTACTTC. The chain carries TRBV5-4 and TRBJ2-5; maybe TRBD1 (6 bases). The V end lost 5 bases, the J end lost 5 bases, and 19 bases lay between the germline ends. There are 15 residues in the CDR3. Looked up from germline, CDR1 is SGHNT and CDR2 is YYREEE (reference sequence). Full variable domain (rest looked up from reference TRBV5-4 and TRBJ2-5): ETGVTQSPTHLIKTRGQQVTLRCSSQSGHNTVSWYQQALGQGPQFIFQYYREEENGRGNFPPRFSGLQFPNYSSELNVNALELDDSALYLCASRRDNAEVETQYFGPGTRLLVL.

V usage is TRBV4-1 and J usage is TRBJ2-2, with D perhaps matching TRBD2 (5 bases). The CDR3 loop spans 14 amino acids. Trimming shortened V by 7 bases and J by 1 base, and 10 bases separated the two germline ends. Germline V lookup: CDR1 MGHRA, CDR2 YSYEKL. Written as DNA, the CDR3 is TGCGCCAGCACCGCCGCGGGGAACACCGGGGAGCTGTTTTTT. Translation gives CASTAAGNTGELFF.

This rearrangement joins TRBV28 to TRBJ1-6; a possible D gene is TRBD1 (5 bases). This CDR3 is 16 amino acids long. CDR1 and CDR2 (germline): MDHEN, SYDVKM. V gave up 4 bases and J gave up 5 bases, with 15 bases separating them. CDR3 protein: CASSSLRGGDNSPLHF. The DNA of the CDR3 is TGTGCCAGCAGTTCCCTCCGGGGGGGAGATAATTCACCCCTCCACTTT.

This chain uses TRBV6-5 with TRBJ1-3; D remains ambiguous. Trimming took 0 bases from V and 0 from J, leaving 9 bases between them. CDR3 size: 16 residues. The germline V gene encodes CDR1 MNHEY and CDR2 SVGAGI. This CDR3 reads CASSYSYGSSGNTIYF. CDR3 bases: TGTGCCAGCAGTTACTCGTATGGGAGCTCTGGAAACACCATATATTTT.

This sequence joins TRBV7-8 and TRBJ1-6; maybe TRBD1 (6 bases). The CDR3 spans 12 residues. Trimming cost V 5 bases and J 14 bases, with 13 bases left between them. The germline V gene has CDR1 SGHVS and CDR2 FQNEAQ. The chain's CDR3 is CASSPRDTALHF. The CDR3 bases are TGTGCCAGCAGCCCCCGGGACACCGCCCTCCACTTT.

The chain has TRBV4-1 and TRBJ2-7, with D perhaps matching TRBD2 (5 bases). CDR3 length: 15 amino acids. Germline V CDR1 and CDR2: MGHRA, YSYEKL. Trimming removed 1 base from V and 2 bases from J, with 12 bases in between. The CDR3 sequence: CASSQGEGRTYEQYF. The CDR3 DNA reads TGCGCCAGCAGCCAAGGCGAGGGCAGAACCTACGAGCAGTACTTC.

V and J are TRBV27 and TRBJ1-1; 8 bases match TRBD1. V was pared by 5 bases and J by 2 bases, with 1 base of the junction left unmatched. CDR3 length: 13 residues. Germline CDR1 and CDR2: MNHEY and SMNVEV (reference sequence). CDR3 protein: CASSDRGNTEAFF. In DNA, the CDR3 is TGTGCCAGCAGTGACAGGGGTAACACTGAAGCTTTCTTT.

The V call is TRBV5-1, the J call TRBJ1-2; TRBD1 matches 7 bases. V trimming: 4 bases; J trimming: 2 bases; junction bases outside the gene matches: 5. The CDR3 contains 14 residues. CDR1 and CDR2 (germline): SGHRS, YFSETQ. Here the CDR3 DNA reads TGCGCCAGCAGCATACAACAGGGGAACTATGGCTACACCTTC. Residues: CASSIQQGNYGYTF.

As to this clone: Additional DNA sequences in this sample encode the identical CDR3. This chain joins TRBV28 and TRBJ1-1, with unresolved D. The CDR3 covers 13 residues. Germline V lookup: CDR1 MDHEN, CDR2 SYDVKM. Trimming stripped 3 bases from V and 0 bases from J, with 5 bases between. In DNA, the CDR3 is TGTGCCAGCAGTTTGGACTTGAACACTGAAGCTTTCTTT. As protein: CASSLDLNTEAFF. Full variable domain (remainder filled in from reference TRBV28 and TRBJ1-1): DVKVTQSSRYLVKRTGEKVFLECVQDMDHENMFWYRQDPGLGLRLIYFSYDVKMKEKGDIPEGYSVSREKKERFSLILESASTNQTSMYLCASSLDLNTEAFFGQGTRLTVV.

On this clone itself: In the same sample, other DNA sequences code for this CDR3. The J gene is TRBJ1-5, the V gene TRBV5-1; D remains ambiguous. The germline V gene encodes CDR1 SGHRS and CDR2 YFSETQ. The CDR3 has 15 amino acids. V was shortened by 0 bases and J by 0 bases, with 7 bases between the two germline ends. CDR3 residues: CASSLAGYSNQPQHF. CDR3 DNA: TGCGCCAGCAGCTTGGCGGGTTATAGCAATCAGCCCCAGCATTTT. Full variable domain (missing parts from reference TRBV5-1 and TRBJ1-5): KAGVTQTPRYLIKTRGQQVTLSCSPISGHRSVSWYQQTPGQGLQFLFEYFSETQRNKGNFPGRFSGRQFSNSRSEMNVSTLELGDSALYLCASSLAGYSNQPQHFGDGTRLSIL.

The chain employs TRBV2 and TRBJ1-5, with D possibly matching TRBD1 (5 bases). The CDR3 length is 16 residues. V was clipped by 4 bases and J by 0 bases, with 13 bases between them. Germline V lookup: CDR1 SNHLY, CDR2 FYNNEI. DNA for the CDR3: TGTGCCAGCAGTGGAGGTGCAGGGTCTAGCAATCAGCCCCAGCATTTT. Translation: CASSGGAGSSNQPQHF. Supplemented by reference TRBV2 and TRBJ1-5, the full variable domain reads EPEVTQTPSHQVTQMGQEVILRCVPISNHLYFYWYRQILGQKVEFLVSFYNNEISEKSEIFDDQFSVERPDGSNFTLKIRSTKLEDSAMYFCASSGGAGSSNQPQHFGDGTRLSIL.

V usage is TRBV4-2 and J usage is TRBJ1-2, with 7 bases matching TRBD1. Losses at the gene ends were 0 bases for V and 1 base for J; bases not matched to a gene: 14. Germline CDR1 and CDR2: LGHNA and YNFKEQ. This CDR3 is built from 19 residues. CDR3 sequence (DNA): TGTGCCAGCAGCCAAGATTTCATCGAGGGGGCGATAGGTAACTATGGCTACACCTTC. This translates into CASSQDFIEGAIGNYGYTF.

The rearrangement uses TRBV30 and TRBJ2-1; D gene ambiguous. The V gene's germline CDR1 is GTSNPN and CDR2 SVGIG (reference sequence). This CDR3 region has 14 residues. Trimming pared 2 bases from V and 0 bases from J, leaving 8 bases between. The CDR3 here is CAWSQVGSYNEQFF. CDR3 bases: TGTGCCTGGAGTCAGGTTGGCTCCTACAATGAGCAGTTCTTC.

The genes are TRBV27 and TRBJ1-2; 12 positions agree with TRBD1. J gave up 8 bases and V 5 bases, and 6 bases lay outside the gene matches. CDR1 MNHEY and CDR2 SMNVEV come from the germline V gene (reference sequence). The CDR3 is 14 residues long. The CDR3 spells CASSPGQGAYGYTF. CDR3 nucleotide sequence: TGTGCCAGCAGTCCGGGACAGGGGGCGTACGGCTACACCTTC.